The source of this T cell receptor beta chain is a study of shared clonotypes between healthy human individuals. This CDR3 is 13 amino acids long. The V end lost 5 bases, the J end lost 9 bases, and 14 bases lay between the germline ends. Germline CDR1 and CDR2: MNHEY and SMNVEV (reference sequence). Using immunoSEQ multiplex PCR, the repertoire was profiled, and TCRdb retains in-frame clones only, with some absent. The data contain about 2.1 million clones, just over 90% of them seen just once; the ten biggest clones take up approximately 1.6%. CD45RO-negative cells were positively selected for CCR7, leaving out terminally differentiated effector memory CD45RA+ cells.

This receptor was identified in a man in his late teens or twenties in good health. Some clones in this sample may be carry-over from other donors' samples. Sample: naive CD8+ T cells from PBMCs. The chain employs TRBV27 and TRBJ1-5, with D maybe TRBD1 (6 bases). The CDR3 DNA is TGTGCCAGCAGTAGACAGGCCCCGGGGCCCCAGCATTTT. The encoded protein is CASSRQAPGPQHF.